These T cell receptor beta chains were read from a single sample in a study of OX40 agonist ivuxolimab in advanced cancers. The assay was immunoSEQ multiplex PCR, and TCRdb's table has in-frame clones only and misses some. This table has 20,000 or so clones, approximately 84% appearing once. Sequencing used CD4+ or CD8+ T cells sorted from blood, obtained in a trial of the OX40 agonist ivuxolimab. The source of these receptors is an adult with an advanced solid tumor such as melanoma, head and neck, liver or kidney cancer. Each CDR3 is given with its conserved first and last residue. The order of the fields is V gene, J gene, D gene, clone size, CDR3 protein, CDR3 DNA. A D gene is named only where the DNA matches it firmly. Clone size, where shown, is once, few, many, or a class for clones that have expanded.

V gene: TRBV9
J gene: TRBJ2-2
D gene: TRBD1
clone size: few
CDR3 protein: CASSSLWAGGTTGELFF
CDR3 DNA: TGTGCCAGCAGCTCCCTCTGGGCAGGGGGTACGACCGGGGAGCTGTTTTTT

V gene: TRBV6-1
J gene: TRBJ1-2
D gene: .
clone size: once
CDR3 protein: CASRSGGGLYGYTF
CDR3 DNA: TGTGCCAGCAGGAGTGGGGGGGGGCTCTATGGCTACACCTTC

V gene: TRBV7-9
J gene: TRBJ2-7
D gene: .
clone size: once
CDR3 protein: CASSLAPRDYEQYF
CDR3 DNA: TGTGCCAGCAGCTTAGCCCCCAGGGACTACGAGCAGTACTTC

V gene: TRBV25-1
J gene: TRBJ1-2
D gene: .
clone size: .
CDR3 protein: CASSDRGSGYGYTF
CDR3 DNA: TGTGCCAGCAGCGACCGGGGGTCCGGCTATGGCTACACCTTC

V gene: TRBV23-1
J gene: TRBJ2-2
D gene: .
clone size: .
CDR3 protein: CASSLRGASCTGELFF
CDR3 DNA: TGCGCCAGCAGTCTGAGGGGGGCGTCTTGTACCGGGGAGCTGTTTTTT

V gene: TRBV18
J gene: TRBJ2-7
D gene: .
clone size: .
CDR3 protein: CASSPDRLSSYEQYF
CDR3 DNA: TGTGCCAGCTCACCTGACAGGCTTAGCTCCTACGAGCAGTACTTC

V gene: TRBV6-4
J gene: TRBJ2-6
D gene: .
clone size: .
CDR3 protein: CASSDNSGANVLTF
CDR3 DNA: TGTGCCAGCAGTGACAACTCTGGGGCCAACGTCCTGACTTTC

V gene: TRBV7-7
J gene: TRBJ1-4
D gene: TRBD1
clone size: .
CDR3 protein: CASSLDRVGKLFF
CDR3 DNA: TGTGCTAGCAGTCTCGACAGGGTCGGAAAACTGTTTTTT

V gene: TRBV28
J gene: TRBJ2-7
D gene: TRBD2
clone size: .
CDR3 protein: CASSSPGRGGSYEQYF
CDR3 DNA: TGTGCCAGCAGCTCCCCGGGGAGGGGCGGCTCCTACGAGCAGTACTTC

V gene: TRBV28
J gene: TRBJ1-4
D gene: .
clone size: .
CDR3 protein: CASSSHEKLFF
CDR3 DNA: TGTGCCAGCAGTTCGCATGAAAAACTGTTTTTT

V gene: TRBV15
J gene: TRBJ1-1
D gene: .
clone size: few
CDR3 protein: CATSRGGDYTEAFF
CDR3 DNA: TGTGCCACCAGCAGGGGGGGAGACTACACTGAAGCTTTCTTT

V gene: TRBV23-1
J gene: TRBJ1-2
D gene: TRBD1
clone size: .
CDR3 protein: CASSPTTGERGYTF
CDR3 DNA: TGCGCCAGCAGTCCAACGACAGGGGAGAGGGGTTACACCTTC

V gene: TRBV5-1
J gene: TRBJ1-2
D gene: .
clone size: .
CDR3 protein: CASSSTLDHGYTF
CDR3 DNA: TGCGCCAGCAGCTCTACGCTGGACCATGGCTACACCTTC

V gene: TRBV6-1
J gene: TRBJ1-2
D gene: .
clone size: .
CDR3 protein: CASTGGTNYGYTF
CDR3 DNA: TGTGCCAGCACGGGGGGGACCAACTATGGCTACACCTTC

V gene: TRBV5-1
J gene: TRBJ1-4
D gene: .
clone size: .
CDR3 protein: CASCLTGTNEKLFF
CDR3 DNA: TGCGCCAGCTGCTTAACAGGGACTAATGAAAAACTGTTTTTT

V gene: TRBV27
J gene: TRBJ1-4
D gene: .
clone size: .
CDR3 protein: CASSSQGMGSEKLFF
CDR3 DNA: TGTGCCAGCAGTTCCCAGGGGATGGGGAGTGAAAAACTGTTTTTT

V gene: TRBV9
J gene: TRBJ2-3
D gene: .
clone size: .
CDR3 protein: CASSVAGSAQSDTQYF
CDR3 DNA: TGTGCCAGCAGCGTTGCGGGCTCAGCCCAATCAGATACGCAGTATTTT

V gene: TRBV6-1
J gene: TRBJ2-4
D gene: TRBD1
clone size: .
CDR3 protein: CASSSRGTAQYF
CDR3 DNA: TGTGCCAGCAGTTCGAGAGGGACAGCCCAGTACTTC

V gene: TRBV5-1
J gene: TRBJ2-5
D gene: TRBD2
clone size: .
CDR3 protein: CASSLASGTETQYF
CDR3 DNA: TGCGCCAGCAGCTTGGCTAGCGGGACGGAGACCCAGTACTTC

V gene: TRBV6-6
J gene: TRBJ2-3
D gene: .
clone size: .
CDR3 protein: CASSPGGDTQYF
CDR3 DNA: TGTGCCAGCAGTCCCGGAGGGGATACGCAGTATTTT

V gene: TRBV10-1
J gene: TRBJ1-6
D gene: .
clone size: .
CDR3 protein: CASSESGGSNSPLHF
CDR3 DNA: TGCGCCAGCAGTGAGTCCGGCGGATCTAATTCACCCCTCCACTTT

V gene: TRBV28
J gene: TRBJ2-3
D gene: TRBD1
clone size: .
CDR3 protein: CASSPGQGPDTQYF
CDR3 DNA: TGTGCCAGCAGTCCGGGACAGGGACCAGATACGCAGTATTTT

V gene: TRBV7-9
J gene: TRBJ2-5
D gene: .
clone size: .
CDR3 protein: CASSSSTSGRGQETQYF
CDR3 DNA: .

V gene: TRBV7-6
J gene: TRBJ2-7
D gene: .
clone size: .
CDR3 protein: CASSLQGGEQYF
CDR3 DNA: TGTGCCAGCAGCTTACAAGGGGGTGAGCAGTACTTC

V gene: TRBV7-9
J gene: TRBJ1-2
D gene: .
clone size: .
CDR3 protein: CASSFYTPSGYTF
CDR3 DNA: TGTGCCAGCAGCTTCTACACCCCCAGTGGCTACACCTTC

V gene: TRBV12-5
J gene: TRBJ1-2
D gene: .
clone size: .
CDR3 protein: CASGSFNYGYTF
CDR3 DNA: TGTGCTAGCGGCAGCTTTAACTATGGCTACACCTTC

V gene: TRBV9
J gene: TRBJ2-6
D gene: .
clone size: .
CDR3 protein: CASSGTGANVLTF
CDR3 DNA: TGTGCCAGCAGCGGGACTGGGGCCAACGTCCTGACTTTC

V gene: TRBV6-6
J gene: TRBJ1-1
D gene: .
clone size: .
CDR3 protein: CASSWDVNTEAFF
CDR3 DNA: TGTGCCAGCAGTTGGGATGTGAACACTGAAGCTTTCTTT

V gene: TRBV7-8
J gene: TRBJ2-3
D gene: TRBD2
clone size: .
CDR3 protein: CASSLVSSTSGGSDTQYF
CDR3 DNA: TGTGCCAGCAGCTTAGTGTCCTCGACTAGCGGGGGTTCAGATACGCAGTATTTT

V gene: TRBV10-2
J gene: TRBJ1-2
D gene: .
clone size: few
CDR3 protein: CASSESGDGIYGYTF
CDR3 DNA: TGCGCCAGCAGTGAGTCGGGGGACGGGATCTATGGCTACACCTTC

V gene: TRBV6-1
J gene: TRBJ2-7
D gene: .
clone size: .
CDR3 protein: CASSPGISYEQYF
CDR3 DNA: TGTGCCAGCAGTCCTGGGATTTCCTACGAGCAGTACTTC

V gene: TRBV28
J gene: TRBJ2-7
D gene: .
clone size: .
CDR3 protein: CASSFPGPRGWYF
CDR3 DNA: TGTGCCAGCAGTTTTCCTGGCCCTCGGGGGTGGTACTTC

V gene: TRBV12-5
J gene: TRBJ2-5
D gene: .
clone size: .
CDR3 protein: CASAPAGQMEAQYF
CDR3 DNA: TGTGCTAGTGCCCCCGCGGGGCAGATGGAGGCCCAGTACTTC

V gene: TRBV27
J gene: TRBJ1-6
D gene: TRBD1
clone size: .
CDR3 protein: CASSTPGGYNSPLHF
CDR3 DNA: TGTGCCAGCAGTACTCCAGGGGGCTATAATTCACCCCTCCACTTT

V gene: TRBV5-4
J gene: TRBJ2-7
D gene: .
clone size: .
CDR3 protein: CASSLDRPSEQYF
CDR3 DNA: TGTGCCAGCAGCTTGGACAGGCCTTCCGAGCAGTACTTC

V gene: TRBV5-8
J gene: TRBJ2-1
D gene: TRBD1
clone size: .
CDR3 protein: CASSPGTGFYNEQFF
CDR3 DNA: TGTGCCAGCAGTCCCGGGACAGGATTTTACAATGAGCAGTTCTTC

V gene: TRBV10-3
J gene: TRBJ2-3
D gene: .
clone size: .
CDR3 protein: CAISPAGSDTQYF
CDR3 DNA: TGTGCCATCAGCCCCGCGGGGTCAGATACGCAGTATTTT

V gene: TRBV21-1
J gene: TRBJ1-6
D gene: .
clone size: .
CDR3 protein: CASVRFNSPLHF
CDR3 DNA: TGTGCCAGCGTGCGATTTAATTCACCCCTCCACTTT

V gene: TRBV4-2
J gene: TRBJ2-2
D gene: .
clone size: .
CDR3 protein: CASSQDPGDNTGELFF
CDR3 DNA: TGTGCCAGCAGCCAAGATCCGGGAGATAACACCGGGGAGCTGTTTTTT

V gene: TRBV9
J gene: TRBJ2-5
D gene: TRBD1
clone size: .
CDR3 protein: CASSLRQGLGETQYF
CDR3 DNA: TGTGCCAGCAGCCTTCGACAGGGTCTCGGAGAGACCCAGTACTTC